These 25 T cell receptor beta chains were sequenced from one sample in a study of a mutant IDH1 vaccine in newly diagnosed glioma. Their recognized antigens are unknown. The time point denotes: week 11, during vaccination. Each dose delivered 300 ug of mutant IDH1 20-mer peptide subcutaneously with imiquimod. Assay: immunoSEQ multiplex PCR; the TCRdb copy retains only in-frame clones and omits some. The repertoire consists of tens of thousands of clones, with approximately 84% occurring once and the leading ten covering about 3.8%. The source was PBMCs, collected from a glioma patient whose treatment included an IDH1 peptide vaccine. These receptors were taken from a man between 25 and 39 years old with glioma.

This chain links TRBV15 with TRBJ1-5; D gene uncertain. CDR3 size: 17 residues. CDR1 and CDR2 from the germline V gene are LNHNV and YYDKDF (reference sequence). V was clipped by 0 bases and J by 9 bases, with 21 bases between them. The CDR3 DNA reads as TGTGCCACCAGCAGAGATGGTGAGCGATTGATTCTCCGGCCCCAGCATTTT. Translating it yields CATSRDGERLILRPQHF.

This clone was seen just once. The J gene is TRBJ1-1, the V gene TRBV18; D remains unclear. Per germline, CDR1 KGHSH and CDR2 LQKENI. Trimming left V 3 bases short and J 2 bases short, with 4 bases between. This CDR3 is 12 amino acids long. The CDR3 sequence is CASSPANTEAFF. For the CDR3, the DNA is TGTGCCAGCTCACCGGCCAACACTGAAGCTTTCTTT. The full variable domain, in which reference TRBV18 and TRBJ1-1 provide the parts outside the CDR3, is NAGVMQNPRHLVRRRGQEARLRCSPMKGHSHVYWYRQLPEEGLKFMVYLQKENIIDESGMPKERFSAEFPKEGPSILRIQQVVRGDSAAYFCASSPANTEAFFGQGTRLTVV.

This sequence joins TRBV5-8 and TRBJ2-3; TRBD2 is a possible D gene (6 bases). The CDR3 loop spans 16 amino acids. Germline values: CDR1 SGHTS, CDR2 YDEGEE. Between the trimmed V and J ends, which lost 3 bases and 3 bases, there was a span of 17 bases. Written as DNA, the CDR3 is TGTGCCAGCAGCTCGGCGGGACTGCAAATTACAGATACGCAGTATTTT. This sequence encodes CASSSAGLQITDTQYF.

Turning to this clone: A read error may produce the germline difference seen at one junction end. V usage is TRBV2 and J usage is TRBJ2-2; weak D call: TRBD2 (5 bases). This CDR3 comprises 13 residues. Germline V gene sequence: CDR1 SNHLY, CDR2 FYNNEI. The CDR3 DNA follows: TGTGTCAGCAGGAGGTTAGTCGCCGGGGAGCTGTTTTTT. Amino acid sequence: CVSRRLVAGELFF.

CDR3 nucleotide sequence: TGTGCCAGCAGTCAAGCCGAGCGACGGGGACCTTCGAACACCGGGGAGCTGTTTTTT. Protein: CASSQAERRGPSNTGELFF. The gene calls are TRBV7-9 and TRBJ2-2; D tentatively reads TRBD1 or TRBD2 (5 bases each). Germline CDR1 reads SEHNR; CDR2 reads FQNEAQ (reference sequence). The V end was cut by 6 bases, the J end by 0 bases, with 23 bases between. CDR3 size: 19 residues.

Of note for this clone: The same CDR3 also results from other DNA sequences found in this sample. The chain has TRBV5-1 and TRBJ1-1, with TRBD1 matching 7 bases. This CDR3 is built from 15 residues. The germline CDR1 and CDR2 sequences are SGHRS and YFSETQ. V lost 6 bases to trimming and J lost 3 bases; unmatched junction nucleotides: 11. The CDR3 here is CASTRPGGMDTEAFF. In nucleotides, the CDR3 is TGCGCCAGCACCCGACCAGGGGGAATGGACACTGAAGCTTTCTTT. Full variable domain (rest looked up from reference TRBV5-1 and TRBJ1-1): KAGVTQTPRYLIKTRGQQVTLSCSPISGHRSVSWYQQTPGQGLQFLFEYFSETQRNKGNFPGRFSGRQFSNSRSEMNVSTLELGDSALYLCASTRPGGMDTEAFFGQGTRLTVV.

The CDR3 bases are TGTGCCAGCAGGGACAGGGATGAGCAGTTCTTC. Its translation: CASRDRDEQFF. The J gene is TRBJ2-1, the V gene TRBV2, with 8 bases aligning to TRBD1. CDR1 and CDR2 (germline): SNHLY, FYNNEI. The CDR3 has 11 residues. J gave up 8 bases and V 6 bases, and 0 bases lay outside the gene matches.

The chain is built from TRBV5-4 and TRBJ2-1; maybe TRBD1 (5 bases). V was pared by 7 bases and J by 0 bases, with 14 bases between. From germline, CDR1 is SGHNT and CDR2 YYREEE (reference sequence). This CDR3 spans 15 amino acids. CDR3 residues: CASSVGVSSYNEQFF. Written as DNA, the CDR3 is TGTGCCAGCTCGGTAGGGGTGAGCTCCTACAATGAGCAGTTCTTC.

This sequence joins TRBV4-3 and TRBJ2-7; D is uncertain. The CDR3 has 15 residues. Germline assignment: CDR1 LGHNA and CDR2 YSLEER. The V end was cut by 1 base, the J end by 2 bases, with 12 bases between. The CDR3 DNA is TGCGCCAGCAGCCAAGGGACGGCAGCCACCTACGAGCAGTACTTC. The encoded protein is CASSQGTAATYEQYF.

J is TRBJ2-5 and V is TRBV6-5; no reliable D call. This CDR3 contains 14 residues. The V end lost 7 bases, the J end lost 0 bases, and 12 bases lay between the germline ends. Germline V CDR1 and CDR2: MNHEY, SVGAGI. The CDR3 DNA sequence: TGTGCCAGCACGGAGAACGGCAACCAAGAGACCCAGTACTTC. Its protein product is CASTENGNQETQYF.

The CDR3 reads CASREGQSFYEQYF. CDR3 bases: TGTGCCAGCAGGGAGGGACAATCTTTCTACGAGCAGTACTTC. This chain connects TRBV2 to TRBJ2-7; the D gene could be TRBD1 or TRBD2 (6 bases each). Trimming took off 6 bases at V and 3 bases at J, with 15 bases between the two ends. Germline V gene lookup returns CDR1 SNHLY and CDR2 FYNNEI. The CDR3 loop spans 14 amino acids.

This sequence joins TRBV28 and TRBJ2-1, with 9 positions matching TRBD2. Germline lookup yields CDR1 MDHEN and CDR2 SYDVKM. The CDR3 spans 15 residues. With 6 bases clipped from V and 3 bases from J, the junction kept 6 bases outside the gene matches. The CDR3, as DNA: TGTGCCAGCAGCCCCCAGACTAGCGGCTACAATGAGCAGTTCTTC. Encoded protein: CASSPQTSGYNEQFF.

J is TRBJ1-5 and V is TRBV5-1; D gene uncertain. Germline CDR1 SGHRS, CDR2 YFSETQ. V shed 0 bases and J shed 3 bases, with 10 bases lying between them. This CDR3 comprises 15 residues. This chain's CDR3 is CASSLAPGSNQPQHF. Written as DNA, the CDR3 is TGCGCCAGCAGCTTGGCGCCGGGCTCCAATCAGCCCCAGCATTTT.

The chain joins TRBV5-1 to TRBJ2-4; D possibly corresponds to TRBD1 (5 bases). The CDR3 sequence is 16 residues long. In germline, CDR1 is SGHRS, CDR2 YFSETQ. Between the trimmed V and J ends, which lost 2 bases and 0 bases, there was a span of 12 bases. In DNA form, the CDR3 reads TGCGCCAGCAGCTTAACAGGAGAGCTAGCCAAAAACATTCAGTACTTC. Its protein is CASSLTGELAKNIQYF. The variable domain in full, with the rest retrieved from reference TRBV5-1 and TRBJ2-4, is KAGVTQTPRYLIKTRGQQVTLSCSPISGHRSVSWYQQTPGQGLQFLFEYFSETQRNKGNFPGRFSGRQFSNSRSEMNVSTLELGDSALYLCASSLTGELAKNIQYFGAGTRLSVL.

This clone was counted only a few times. The rearrangement joins TRBV29-1 to TRBJ1-2; 7 bases are a match to TRBD1. CDR1 SQVTM and CDR2 ANQGSEA come from the germline V gene. This CDR3 spans 14 amino acids. Germline trimming cut 4 bases from V and 1 base from J; bases unmatched to any gene: 6. As DNA, the CDR3 is TGCAGCGTTGCCGGGACAGAAGATAACTATGGCTACACCTTC. Translating gives CSVAGTEDNYGYTF.

The J gene is TRBJ1-1, the V gene TRBV7-3, with TRBD1 matching over 7 bases. V lost 4 bases, J lost 4 bases, and 3 bases stayed unmatched. Germline-derived CDR1 and CDR2 are SGHTA and FQGTGA. The CDR3 runs to 13 residues. This CDR3 is CASSSQGTTEAFF. In DNA form, the CDR3 reads TGTGCCAGCAGCTCACAGGGGACCACTGAAGCTTTCTTT.

A word on this clone: Different DNA sequences within this sample yield the same CDR3. The chain recombines TRBV7-9 with TRBJ2-7; 8 bases fit TRBD2. Germline V gives CDR1 SEHNR, CDR2 FQNEAQ (reference sequence). The CDR3 length is 15 residues. The V segment lost 6 bases and the J segment 1 base; nucleotides outside the gene matches: 8. Here the CDR3 reads CASSGGRGESYEQYF. The CDR3 DNA reads TGTGCCAGCAGTGGTGGGCGGGGGGAATCCTACGAGCAGTACTTC.

J is TRBJ1-4 and V is TRBV28; 11 bases are shared with TRBD1. The germline gives CDR1 MDHEN, CDR2 SYDVKM. V lost 7 bases to trimming and J lost 7 bases; unmatched junction nucleotides: 8. The CDR3 runs 15 residues. CDR3 residues: CASTLHGTGGEKLFF. The CDR3 DNA is TGTGCCAGCACCCTCCATGGGACAGGGGGTGAAAAACTGTTTTTT.

The chain links TRBV5-1 to TRBJ2-1; 7 positions match TRBD1. J was trimmed by 5 bases and V by 1 base; bases with no gene match: 12. Germline V gene lookup returns CDR1 SGHRS and CDR2 YFSETQ. This CDR3 has 17 residues. CDR3: CASSLLPKGATHNEQFF. Here the CDR3 DNA reads TGCGCCAGCAGCTTGCTCCCGAAGGGGGCAACGCACAATGAGCAGTTCTTC.

This clone occurred a few times. CDR3: CAWREGVWTEAFF. For the CDR3, the DNA is TGTGCCTGGAGGGAGGGGGTTTGGACTGAAGCTTTCTTT. J is TRBJ1-1 and V is TRBV30, with a possible D match to TRBD1 (6 bases). Germline values: CDR1 GTSNPN, CDR2 SVGIG (reference sequence). The CDR3 covers 13 residues. V was pared by 3 bases and J by 5 bases, with 13 bases between.

The genes are TRBV7-9 and TRBJ2-2, with D maybe TRBD2 (6 bases). Germline V lookup: CDR1 SEHNR, CDR2 FQNEAQ (reference sequence). CDR3 length: 17 residues. V gave up 1 base and J gave up 0 bases, with 12 bases separating them. CDR3 nucleotide sequence: TGTGCCAGCAGCTTAGAGAGGGACTCCACGAACACCGGGGAGCTGTTTTTT. Translating gives CASSLERDSTNTGELFF. Complete variable domain (other parts from reference TRBV7-9 and TRBJ2-2): DTGVSQNPRHKITKRGQNVTFRCDPISEHNRLYWYRQTLGQGPEFLTYFQNEAQLEKSRLLSDRFSAERPKGSFSTLEIQRTEQGDSAMYLCASSLERDSTNTGELFFGEGSRLTVL.

This sequence joins TRBV15 and TRBJ1-6; D not resolved. The CDR3 sequence is 18 residues long. V gave up 0 bases and J gave up 1 base, with 13 bases separating them. Germline V gene data show CDR1 as LNHNV and CDR2 as YYDKDF (reference sequence). Here the CDR3 reads CATSRDLGMGSYNSPLHF. For the CDR3, the DNA is TGTGCCACCAGCAGAGATCTGGGGATGGGGTCCTATAATTCACCCCTCCACTTT.

In this sample, this clone turned up once. V and J are TRBV25-1 and TRBJ1-1; 9 bases are a match to TRBD1. This CDR3 has 14 amino acids. Germline V gives CDR1 MGHDK, CDR2 SYGVNS. V was pared by 6 bases and J by 1 base, with 3 bases of the junction left unmatched. The CDR3 is CASSDRGANTEAFF. CDR3 sequence (DNA): TGTGCCAGCAGCGACAGGGGGGCGAACACTGAAGCTTTCTTT.

The chain has TRBV7-2 and TRBJ2-7; 9 bases align to TRBD2. The CDR3 has 15 amino acids. The V gene end was trimmed by 4 bases and the J gene end by 4 bases; junction bases not matched to a gene: 8. Germline V lookup: CDR1 SGHTA, CDR2 FQGNSA. The DNA of the CDR3 is TGTGCCAGCAGCTCCCCTTCTAGCGGGGTATACGAGCAGTACTTC. Translated, it gives CASSSPSSGVYEQYF.

This clone was seen a handful of times. The V and J genes are TRBV4-1 and TRBJ2-1; weak D call: TRBD2 (5 bases). The CDR3 consists of 13 residues. V was trimmed by 1 base and J by 6 bases, leaving 7 bases between them. The germline V gene encodes CDR1 MGHRA and CDR2 YSYEKL. In nucleotides, the CDR3 is TGCGCCAGCAGCCAAGGAGGGATCAATGAGCAGTTCTTC. Protein product: CASSQGGINEQFF.